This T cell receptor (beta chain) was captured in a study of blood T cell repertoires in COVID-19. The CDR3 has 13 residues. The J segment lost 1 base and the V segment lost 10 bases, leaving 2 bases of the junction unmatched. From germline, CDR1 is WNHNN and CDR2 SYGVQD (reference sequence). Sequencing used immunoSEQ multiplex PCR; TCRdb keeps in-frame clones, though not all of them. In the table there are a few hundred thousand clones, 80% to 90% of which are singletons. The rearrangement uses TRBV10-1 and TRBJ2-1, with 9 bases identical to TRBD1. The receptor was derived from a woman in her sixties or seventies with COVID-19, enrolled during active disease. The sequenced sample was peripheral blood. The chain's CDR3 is CANGQGSYNEQFF. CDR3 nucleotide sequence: TGCGCCAACGGACAGGGGTCCTACAATGAGCAGTTCTTC.